The 27 T cell receptor beta chains in this list originate from one sample, sequenced in a study of OX40 agonist ivuxolimab in advanced cancers. Sequencing was performed with immunoSEQ multiplex PCR; in TCRdb, only in-frame clones are kept and a portion is missing. The table has around 130,000 clones, 85% to 95% seen once; the top ten hold approximately 0.15%. The source was CD4+ or CD8+ T cells sorted from blood, collected in a trial of the OX40 agonist ivuxolimab. The receptors stem from an adult with an advanced solid tumor such as melanoma, head and neck, liver or kidney cancer.

The chain carries TRBV11-2 and TRBJ2-3; the match to TRBD2 covers 8 bases. The germline gives CDR1 SGHAT, CDR2 FQNNGV. With 1 base clipped from V and 2 bases from J, the junction kept 8 bases outside the gene matches. The CDR3 spans 17 residues. CDR3 in DNA: TGTGCCAGCAGCTTAGTGGGTAGCGGGGTTATCACAGATACGCAGTATTTT. It specifies CASSLVGSGVITDTQYF.

The chain carries TRBV7-2 and TRBJ2-7, with D possibly TRBD2 on 5 matching bases. The CDR3 extends over 14 amino acids. V was clipped by 2 bases and J by 1 base, with 9 bases between them. Per germline, CDR1 SGHTA and CDR2 FQGNSA. DNA for the CDR3: TGTGCCAGCAGCTTAAATCCGGGGTCCTACGAGCAGTACTTC. Its protein product is CASSLNPGSYEQYF.

This rearrangement joins TRBV5-1 to TRBJ2-2, with 7 bases matching TRBD1. The V segment lost 0 bases and the J segment 6 bases; nucleotides outside the gene matches: 2. Germline V lookup: CDR1 SGHRS, CDR2 YFSETQ. The CDR3 is 14 amino acids. The CDR3 is CASSLGQGAGELFF. The CDR3 coding sequence is TGCGCCAGCAGCTTGGGCCAGGGGGCCGGGGAGCTGTTTTTT.

V usage is TRBV6-6 and J usage is TRBJ2-3; 9 nucleotides match TRBD2. There are 15 residues in the CDR3. Germline loops: CDR1 MNHNY, CDR2 SVGAGI (reference sequence). The J segment lost 2 bases and the V segment lost 6 bases, leaving 6 bases of the junction unmatched. The CDR3 DNA follows: TGTGCCAGCAGAACCGGGACTAGCAACACAGATACGCAGTATTTT. Translating it yields CASRTGTSNTDTQYF.

The V gene is TRBV4-1, the J gene TRBJ1-1; D not resolved. Germline lookup yields CDR1 MGHRA and CDR2 YSYEKL. V lost 4 bases and J 0 bases, leaving 12 bases between the germline ends. The CDR3 spans 15 residues. The CDR3: CASSPSGILNTEAFF. In DNA, the CDR3 is TGCGCCAGCAGCCCATCCGGGATATTGAACACTGAAGCTTTCTTT.

V gene TRBV9 combines with J gene TRBJ1-4; tentatively, D is TRBD1 (6 bases). The CDR3 runs to 14 residues. The V gene lost 2 bases and the J gene lost 8 bases, with 13 bases spanning the gap. Germline CDR1 reads SGDLS; CDR2 reads YYNGEE. This chain's CDR3 is CASSVSGAGEKLFF. In DNA, the CDR3 is TGTGCCAGCAGCGTCTCAGGGGCGGGGGAAAAACTGTTTTTT.

Concerning this clone itself: The junction does not match germline at one end; this may be a read error. This chain uses TRBV10-3 with TRBJ2-2, with 10 bases aligning to TRBD1. From germline, CDR1 is ENHRY and CDR2 SYGVKD. This CDR3 comprises 14 residues. CDR3 amino acids: CATTGTGEHRGAVF. CDR3 in DNA: TGTGCCACCACCGGGACAGGGGAACACCGGGGAGCTGTTTTT.

This chain uses TRBV5-1 with TRBJ2-7; 9 positions match TRBD2. Germline CDR1 and CDR2: SGHRS and YFSETQ. This CDR3 is built from 18 residues. The junction had 13 bases not matched to a gene; V was cut back by 0 bases and J by 3 bases. CDR3 DNA sequence: TGCGCCAGCAGCTTGGGAGGTATCGCGGGAGGGACTATCTACGAGCAGTACTTC. Residues: CASSLGGIAGGTIYEQYF.

The chain couples TRBV27 to TRBJ2-4; D may correspond to TRBD1 or TRBD2 (5 bases each). The CDR3 is 16 amino acids. CDR1 and CDR2 (germline): MNHEY, SMNVEV (reference sequence). V lost 0 bases, J lost 0 bases, and 9 bases lay in between. Written as DNA, the CDR3 is TGTGCCAGCAGTTTATCGTGGGGGTTAGCCAAAAACATTCAGTACTTC. It is translated as CASSLSWGLAKNIQYF.

This chain uses TRBV18 with TRBJ1-3, with TRBD1 identical over 7 bases. The germline V gene has CDR1 KGHSH and CDR2 LQKENI. V was pared by 1 base and J by 0 bases, with 6 bases of the junction left unmatched. This CDR3 has 17 residues. CDR3 nucleotide sequence: TGTGCCAGCTCACCACAAAGACAGGGATACTCTGGAAACACCATATATTTT. The encoded protein is CASSPQRQGYSGNTIYF. The full variable domain, with the rest looked up from reference TRBV18 and TRBJ1-3, is NAGVMQNPRHLVRRRGQEARLRCSPMKGHSHVYWYRQLPEEGLKFMVYLQKENIIDESGMPKERFSAEFPKEGPSILRIQQVVRGDSAAYFCASSPQRQGYSGNTIYFGEGSWLTVV.

The chain employs TRBV6-5 and TRBJ1-2; no clear D gene. The CDR3 sequence is 14 residues long. The germline gives CDR1 MNHEY, CDR2 SVGAGI. Trimming shortened V by 3 bases and J by 8 bases, and 16 bases separated the two germline ends. The CDR3 region is CASSYEVSSGGYTF. CDR3 DNA sequence: TGTGCCAGCAGTTATGAGGTTTCTAGTGGGGGCTACACCTTC.

Only one count was recorded for this clone. The J gene is TRBJ2-7, the V gene TRBV18; 7 nucleotides match TRBD1. The CDR3 length is 13 residues. V shed 3 bases, J shed 6 bases, and the junction held 5 bases outside the gene matches. Germline CDR1 is KGHSH and CDR2 is LQKENI. CDR3 residues: CASSPSSGGEQYF. For the CDR3, the DNA is TGTGCCAGCTCACCGTCCTCAGGGGGCGAGCAGTACTTC.

The rearrangement uses TRBV5-1 and TRBJ1-3; 10 nucleotides match TRBD1. CDR3 length: 15 residues. Per the germline V gene, CDR1 is SGHRS and CDR2 is YFSETQ. The ends lost 4 bases at V and 2 bases at J; junction bases unmatched: 3. The chain's CDR3 is CASSRGQGTGNTIYF. The DNA for the CDR3 is TGCGCCAGCAGCAGGGGACAGGGGACTGGAAACACCATATATTTT.

The chain is built from TRBV6-5 and TRBJ2-7, with D tentatively TRBD2 (6 bases). V lost 4 bases, J lost 2 bases, and 18 bases lay in between. This CDR3 region has 16 residues. The germline V gene has CDR1 MNHEY and CDR2 SVGAGI. CDR3 loop: CASSSHTTSRAYEQYF. The CDR3 DNA is TGTGCCAGCAGTTCACACACGACTAGTAGAGCCTACGAGCAGTACTTC.

The chain employs TRBV7-6 and TRBJ1-4; TRBD1 aligns across 7 bases. Unmatched junction bases numbered 4, after V lost 6 bases and J lost 3 bases. The germline V gene has CDR1 SGHVS and CDR2 FNYEAQ. The CDR3 spans 14 residues. The DNA for the CDR3 is TGTGCCAGCAGGAGGGGGCTCTCTAATGAAAAACTGTTTTTT. Translated, it gives CASRRGLSNEKLFF.

The rearrangement joins TRBV2 to TRBJ2-7, with D unresolved. This CDR3 is 12 amino acids long. V was cut by 5 bases and J by 0 bases, with 5 bases left in between. Germline CDR1 reads SNHLY; CDR2 reads FYNNEI. CDR3 coding DNA: TGTGCCAGCAGTCCCTTCTCCTACGAGCAGTACTTC. As protein: CASSPFSYEQYF.

This sequence joins TRBV2 and TRBJ2-6; 10 bases align to TRBD1. Per germline, CDR1 SNHLY and CDR2 FYNNEI. There are 16 residues in the CDR3. J gave up 2 bases and V 4 bases, and 2 bases lay outside the gene matches. The DNA of the CDR3 is TGTGCCAGCAGTGCGACAGGGGGCGCTGGGGCCAACGTCCTGACTTTC. Its translation: CASSATGGAGANVLTF.

The chain couples TRBV19 to TRBJ1-5, with a tentative D call TRBD1 (6 bases). CDR1 is LNHDA and CDR2 is SQIVND in the germline V gene (reference sequence). Trimming shortened V by 2 bases and J by 3 bases, and 17 bases separated the two germline ends. The CDR3 loop spans 17 amino acids. The chain's CDR3 is CASSISGTGPLNQPQHF. Written as DNA, the CDR3 is TGTGCCAGTAGTATATCGGGAACAGGGCCACTCAATCAGCCCCAGCATTTT. The full variable domain, in which reference TRBV19 and TRBJ1-5 provide the parts outside the CDR3, is DGGITQSPKYLFRKEGQNVTLSCEQNLNHDAMYWYRQDPGQGLRLIYYSQIVNDFQKGDIAEGYSVSREKKESFPLTVTSAQKNPTAFYLCASSISGTGPLNQPQHFGDGTRLSIL.

The chain has TRBV4-2 and TRBJ1-2; D is ambiguous. Germline values: CDR1 LGHNA, CDR2 YNFKEQ. The CDR3 length is 15 residues. Trimming stripped 0 bases from V and 2 bases from J, with 10 bases between. CDR3 DNA: TGTGCCAGCAGCCAAGAGAAGAACAGCAACTATGGCTACACCTTC. Translation: CASSQEKNSNYGYTF.

The CDR3 bases are TGTGCCAGCAGCCGGGACAGAGGCACCGGGGAGCTGTTTTTT. Its protein product is CASSRDRGTGELFF. The chain couples TRBV14 to TRBJ2-2, with TRBD1 identical over 7 bases. The CDR3 is 14 amino acids. Per the germline V gene, CDR1 is SGHDN and CDR2 is FVKESK. V lost 4 bases to trimming and J lost 4 bases; unmatched junction nucleotides: 3.

V usage is TRBV5-1 and J usage is TRBJ2-3; TRBD2 matches 7 bases. The CDR3 contains 15 residues. V shed 4 bases, J shed 1 base, and the junction held 6 bases outside the gene matches. Germline values: CDR1 SGHRS, CDR2 YFSETQ. CDR3 coding DNA: TGCGCCAGCAGCCTTAGCGGACTAGGCACAGATACGCAGTATTTT. As protein: CASSLSGLGTDTQYF.

The V gene is TRBV9, the J gene TRBJ2-3; 12 nucleotides align to TRBD1. The CDR3 sequence is 17 residues long. V gave up 0 bases and J gave up 2 bases; unmatched junction bases: 4. CDR1 is SGDLS, CDR2 YYNGEE, per germline. DNA of the CDR3: TGTGCCAGCAGCGTAGTGGGACAGGGGGCACTCACAGATACGCAGTATTTT. Translating gives CASSVVGQGALTDTQYF.

This clone was seen just once. The chain couples TRBV2 to TRBJ2-1, with TRBD2 identical over 9 bases. There are 17 residues in the CDR3. Germline V gene sequence: CDR1 SNHLY, CDR2 FYNNEI. V shed 8 bases, J shed 1 base, and the junction held 12 bases outside the gene matches. For the CDR3, the DNA is TGTGCCAGCCGGAACCTCGGACTAGCGCCTTCCTACAATGAGCAGTTCTTC. Amino acids: CASRNLGLAPSYNEQFF.

The chain employs TRBV6-1 and TRBJ2-3; perhaps TRBD2 as D (6 bases). This CDR3 is built from 14 residues. Trimming pared 4 bases from V and 2 bases from J, leaving 10 bases between. From germline, CDR1 is MNHNS and CDR2 SASEGT. The CDR3 region is CASSGGDYTDTQYF. As DNA, the CDR3 is TGTGCCAGCAGTGGCGGGGATTACACAGATACGCAGTATTTT.

The rearrangement uses TRBV27 and TRBJ1-5, with 9 nucleotides matching TRBD1. The ends lost 2 bases at V and 7 bases at J; junction bases unmatched: 9. Germline V gene data show CDR1 as MNHEY and CDR2 as SMNVEV (reference sequence). The CDR3 length is 16 residues. The CDR3 sequence: CASSLAPRQGGQPQHF. The CDR3 DNA sequence: TGTGCCAGCAGTTTAGCCCCGCGACAGGGGGGACAGCCCCAGCATTTT.

The genes are TRBV5-4 and TRBJ2-5; 9 bases are shared with TRBD2. V gave up 5 bases and J gave up 5 bases; unmatched junction bases: 13. This CDR3 has 16 residues. Germline CDR1 is SGHNT and CDR2 is YYREEE (reference sequence). The CDR3 is CASRARAGGPEETQYF. The CDR3 DNA is TGTGCCAGCAGGGCAAGGGCGGGGGGGCCAGAGGAGACCCAGTACTTC.

Comments on this clone: The junction differs from germline at one of its ends, possibly a read error. CDR3 DNA sequence: TGTGCCACCTCAGGGAGTTCTAGCACAGATACGCAGTATTTT. Translation gives CATSGSSSTDTQYF. This rearrangement joins TRBV18 to TRBJ2-3; perhaps D is TRBD1 or TRBD2 (5 bases each). CDR3 size: 14 residues. The germline V gene encodes CDR1 KGHSH and CDR2 LQKENI.